This TCR beta chain emerged from a study of CD8+CD57+ T cells in acquired aplastic anemia. Study-wide points: Patients versus controls showed no significant CD8+ Simpson's diversity difference.

About this clonotype itself: Its antigen is unidentified.

The TCR beta profiling, which covered VDJ combination and CDR3 sequence, was carried out using genomic DNA as the template. TCRdb independently ran MiXCR on the reads; one entry per CDR3 protein. In the table there are about 220,000 distinct CDR3 sequences, around 32% of which are singletons. The CDR3 contains 14 residues. Germline-derived CDR1 and CDR2 are SGHNT and YYREEE (reference sequence). Trimming cost V 4 bases and J 4 bases, with 11 bases left between them. This TCR derives from a human donor in good health, serving as a control. The sample comprised sorted CD4+, CD8+, or CD8+CD57+ T cells (not recorded which) from PBMCs. The rearrangement joins TRBV5-4 to TRBJ1-4; tentative D call: TRBD1 (5 bases). CDR3 nucleotides: TGTGCCAGCAGCCCCGGACACAGTAATGAAAAACTGTTTTTT. It translates to CASSPGHSNEKLFF.